This T cell receptor beta chain originates from a study of regulatory T cells in long-lasting Graves disease. As to time point: newly diagnosed GD, antithyroid drugs for less than 3 months. Scientists built the TCR library using RNA that was extracted from PBMCs. The CDR3 is 16 residues long. Deletions cut 1 base from V and 1 base from J, with 12 bases between. Construction of TCR beta libraries relied on iRepertoire HTBI primers and on Arm-PCR targeting CDR3 regions. TCRdb re-called the multiplex PCR reads through MiXCR, storing one row per CDR3 protein. The table has hundreds of thousands of distinct CDR3 sequences, approximately 16% seen once; the top ten hold roughly 30%. The same data also went into a second study, on T cells in Graves' hyperthyroidism and ophthalmopathy. That report adds: It was a median approximately 6.9 months before onset that the model predicted ophthalmopathy.

The origin of this receptor is a man aged 40-49 years with Graves disease. J is TRBJ2-3 and V is TRBV12-3 or TRBV12-4; D gene uncertain. The sequencing used peripheral blood mononuclear cells (PBMCs), collected at new diagnosis, from a patient treated with antithyroid drugs. The CDR3 bases are TGTGCCAGCAGTTTAGGGACCTTAAGGGGCACAGATACGCAGTATTTT. It translates to CASSLGTLRGTDTQYF.